This passage covers 13 T cell receptor beta chains from one sample sequenced in a study of CD8 T cells in ankylosing spondylitis. These receptors lack a known antigen. Study observations and caveats: It appeared that ankylosing spondylitis blood was characterized by a TCR beta motif of several highly homologous variants.

TCRdb reanalysed the 5' RACE reads using MiXCR and keeps one entry per CDR3 protein. The sample consists of 500,000 to 550,000 distinct CDR3 sequences, about 13% of them appearing once. Sequencing used blood, either unsorted or a sorted T cell fraction (not recorded which). All receptors come from a male donor with ankylosing spondylitis.

This clonotype was seen more than once but under ten times. The rearrangement joins TRBV19 to TRBJ2-3; D remains unclear. The CDR3 sequence is 12 residues long. The V end was cut by 2 bases, the J end by 5 bases, with 5 bases between. Per the germline V gene, CDR1 is LNHDA and CDR2 is SQIVND (reference sequence). DNA for the CDR3: TGTGCCAGTAGTATATCCGGAGATACGCAGTATTTT. It encodes CASSISGDTQYF. The full variable domain, in which reference TRBV19 and TRBJ2-3 provide the parts outside the CDR3, is DGGITQSPKYLFRKEGQNVTLSCEQNLNHDAMYWYRQDPGQGLRLIYYSQIVNDFQKGDIAEGYSVSREKKESFPLTVTSAQKNPTAFYLCASSISGDTQYFGPGTRLTVL.

This clonotype was seen a few times. V and J are TRBV5-1 and TRBJ1-4; D uncertain. The germline CDR1 and CDR2 sequences are SGHRS and YFSETQ. The length of the CDR3 is 15 residues. Trimming removed 4 bases at V and 0 bases at J, with 10 bases between. CDR3: CASSPNQPTNEKLFF. In DNA, the CDR3 is TGCGCCAGCAGCCCGAACCAACCAACTAATGAAAAACTGTTTTTT.

V is TRBV6-1 and J is TRBJ1-2; no clear D. Germline CDR1 reads MNHNS; CDR2 reads SASEGT. The V and J ends lost 6 bases and 8 bases respectively, with 16 bases between them. CDR3 length: 13 residues. The chain's CDR3 is CASSLFQLGGYTF. In DNA form, the CDR3 reads TGTGCCAGCAGCCTCTTCCAGTTGGGGGGCTACACCTTC.

This clonotype has a handful of counts. The chain carries TRBV20-1 and TRBJ1-3; no firm D call. The germline V and J ends were trimmed by 1 base and 8 bases, with 18 bases remaining between them. The CDR3 spans 15 residues. Germline V gives CDR1 DFQATT, CDR2 SNEGSKA (reference sequence). CDR3 DNA: TGCAGTGCTAGAGTACCCGGGATGACTCTGGACACCATATATTTT. Its translation is CSARVPGMTLDTIYF.

This clonotype turned up a few times. The V call is TRBV5-1, the J call TRBJ2-1, with 7 positions matching TRBD2. CDR3 length: 18 amino acids. Looked up from germline, CDR1 is SGHRS and CDR2 is YFSETQ. After removal of 1 base from V and 8 bases from J, the junction contained 18 bases not matched to a gene. The CDR3 region has the DNA TGCGCCAGCAGCTTGTTACTAGCTAGCGGACTTGAAAGGGATGAGCAGTTCTTC. Its translation is CASSLLLASGLERDEQFF.

The CDR3 DNA is TGCGCCAGCAGCGCAGGTCCCGGGACTAGCGCAACAGATACGCAGTATTTT. Translating gives CASSAGPGTSATDTQYF. V usage is TRBV5-1 and J usage is TRBJ2-3; 10 positions match TRBD2. With V trimmed by 4 bases and J by 3 bases, 11 bases remained unmatched. The length of the CDR3 is 17 residues. Germline assignment: CDR1 SGHRS and CDR2 YFSETQ.

This clonotype occurred a few times. The CDR3 is CASSQDLGDQPQHF. The DNA of the CDR3 is TGTGCCAGCAGCCAAGATTTAGGGGATCAGCCCCAGCATTTT. The chain links TRBV4-2 to TRBJ1-5, with a weak D call TRBD1 (5 bases). Germline V lookup: CDR1 LGHNA, CDR2 YNFKEQ. V gave up 0 bases and J gave up 5 bases, with 8 bases separating them. This CDR3 is built from 14 residues.

V is TRBV7-8 and J is TRBJ1-2, with D possibly matching TRBD1 (5 bases). The CDR3 runs 12 residues. Germline CDR1 reads SGHVS; CDR2 reads FQNEAQ. Trimming took off 7 bases at V and 6 bases at J, with 12 bases between the two ends. CDR3 sequence (DNA): TGTGCCAGCACCTGGGGGGGGGATGGCTACACCTTC. Its translation: CASTWGGDGYTF.

The chain's CDR3 is CASSFFDTAVEAGNTIYF. The CDR3 nucleotides are TGCGCCAGCAGCTTTTTTGATACCGCCGTGGAGGCTGGAAACACCATATATTTT. The V gene is TRBV5-1, the J gene TRBJ1-3, with unresolved D. Trimming shortened V by 2 bases and J by 2 bases, and 20 bases separated the two germline ends. The CDR3 covers 18 residues. Per the germline V gene, CDR1 is SGHRS and CDR2 is YFSETQ.

This clonotype has a handful of counts. The chain joins TRBV6-6 to TRBJ1-1; perhaps TRBD1 as D (5 bases). The ends were cut back, 2 bases at V and 7 bases at J, with 8 bases in the middle. CDR3 length equals 12 residues. Germline values: CDR1 MNHNY, CDR2 SVGAGI (reference sequence). CDR3 nucleotides: TGTGCCAGCAGTTACGTGGGGGGTGAAGCTTTCTTT. Its translation: CASSYVGGEAFF.

This rearrangement joins TRBV20-1 to TRBJ2-1; D possibly corresponds to TRBD2 (7 bases). Looked up from germline, CDR1 is DFQATT and CDR2 is SNEGSKA (reference sequence). The CDR3 contains 14 residues. The V and J ends lost 0 bases and 7 bases respectively, with 13 bases between them. This chain's CDR3 is CSAREGRGWNEQFF. DNA of the CDR3: TGCAGTGCTAGAGAAGGGAGGGGGTGGAATGAGCAGTTCTTC.

This clonotype was found many times. The rearrangement links TRBV10-3 to TRBJ2-1; D tentatively fits TRBD1 or TRBD2 (5 bases each). Trimming removed 6 bases at V and 13 bases at J, with 22 bases between. CDR1 and CDR2 (germline): ENHRY, SYGVKD. This CDR3 spans 14 amino acids. DNA of the CDR3: TGTGCCATCAGCCCTAACCGGGACCCCATAGTTCAGTTCTTC. Translation: CAISPNRDPIVQFF.

The table lists this clonotype with many counts. The chain employs TRBV12-3 or TRBV12-4 and TRBJ1-1; 7 bases fit TRBD1. After removal of 5 bases from V and 7 bases from J, the junction contained 4 bases not matched to a gene. The CDR3 is made up of 12 amino acids. CDR3 nucleotides: TGTGCCAGCAGTCCGACAGGGAGTGAAGCTTTCTTT. It encodes CASSPTGSEAFF.